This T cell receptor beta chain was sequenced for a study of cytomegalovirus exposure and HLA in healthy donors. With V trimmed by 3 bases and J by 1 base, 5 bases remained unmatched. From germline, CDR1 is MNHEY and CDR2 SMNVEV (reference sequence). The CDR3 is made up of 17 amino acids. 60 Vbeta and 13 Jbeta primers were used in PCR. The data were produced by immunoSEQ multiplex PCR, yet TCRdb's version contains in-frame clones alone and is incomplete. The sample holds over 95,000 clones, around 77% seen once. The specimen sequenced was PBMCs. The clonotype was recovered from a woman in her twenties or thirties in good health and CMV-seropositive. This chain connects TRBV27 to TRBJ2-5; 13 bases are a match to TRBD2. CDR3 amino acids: CASSFYGLAGVQETQYF. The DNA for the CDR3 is TGTGCCAGCAGTTTCTACGGACTAGCGGGAGTCCAAGAGACCCAGTACTTC.